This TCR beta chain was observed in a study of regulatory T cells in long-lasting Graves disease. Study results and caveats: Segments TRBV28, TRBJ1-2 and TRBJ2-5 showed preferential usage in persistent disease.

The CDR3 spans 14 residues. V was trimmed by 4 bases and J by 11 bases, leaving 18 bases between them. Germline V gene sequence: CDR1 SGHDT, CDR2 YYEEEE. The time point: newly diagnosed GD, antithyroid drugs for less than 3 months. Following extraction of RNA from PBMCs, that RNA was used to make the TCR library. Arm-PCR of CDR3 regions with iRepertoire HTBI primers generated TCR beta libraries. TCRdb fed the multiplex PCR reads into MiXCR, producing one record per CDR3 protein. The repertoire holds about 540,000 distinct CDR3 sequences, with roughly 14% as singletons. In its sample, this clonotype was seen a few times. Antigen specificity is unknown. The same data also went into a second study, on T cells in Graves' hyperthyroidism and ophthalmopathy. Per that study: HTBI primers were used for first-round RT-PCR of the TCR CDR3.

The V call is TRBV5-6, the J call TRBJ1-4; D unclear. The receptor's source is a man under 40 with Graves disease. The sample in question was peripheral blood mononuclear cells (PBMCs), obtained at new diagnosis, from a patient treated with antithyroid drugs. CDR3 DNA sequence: TGTGCCAGCAGCCGAGCTTTACGGGCGTCTAAACTGTTTTTT. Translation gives CASSRALRASKLFF.